These 18 T cell receptor beta chains were all obtained from the same sample, sequenced in a study of regulatory T cells in long-lasting Graves disease (dated by TCRdb to 2020 to 2023). Library preparation used multiplex PCR. Sequencing relied on an Illumina HiSeq 4000. iRepertoire HTBI primers and Arm-PCR amplification of CDR3 regions were used to construct TCR beta libraries. In-frame beta chains were kept once TCRdb had trimmed the public reads at Q25 with fastp and called clones with MiXCR. Merged by CDR3 protein, the rows form single entries marked with the most common genes and DNA. The sample has roughly 450,000 distinct CDR3 sequences on record, 22% of them singletons. About an eighth of the sample comes from the top ten. What this sample's time point label stands for: persistent/refractory GD, antithyroid drugs over 5 years with positive TRAb. For both TCR sequencing and RNA sequencing, RNA was extracted from PBMCs using TRIzol.

Specimen: peripheral blood mononuclear cells (PBMCs), collected when the disease was refractory, from a patient treated with antithyroid drugs. The receptors originated from a female donor with Graves disease.

The V call is TRBV18, the J call TRBJ2-5, with TRBD1 identical over 7 bases. Germline CDR1 KGHSH, CDR2 LQKENI. V was pared by 6 bases and J by 8 bases, with 15 bases of the junction left unmatched. The CDR3 loop spans 15 amino acids. CDR3 residues: CASSPAAGGFGTQYF. DNA of the CDR3: TGTGCCAGCTCTCCCGCGGCAGGGGGTTTCGGTACCCAGTACTTC.

The genes are TRBV4-1 and TRBJ2-5; possible D gene TRBD2, 5 bases. From germline, CDR1 is MGHRA and CDR2 YSYEKL. V was pared by 2 bases and J by 1 base, with 11 bases between. This CDR3 spans 15 amino acids. Written as DNA, the CDR3 is TGCGCCAGCAGCCAACAGGTTAGCGTCCAAGAGACCCAGTACTTC. Its translation: CASSQQVSVQETQYF.

In this sample, this clonotype turned up many times. This chain connects TRBV28 to TRBJ1-1; weak D call: TRBD1 (6 bases). This CDR3 spans 14 amino acids. Germline-derived CDR1 and CDR2 are MDHEN and SYDVKM. V dropped 1 base and J dropped 2 bases, with 8 bases sitting between them. The CDR3 DNA sequence: TGTGCCAGCAGTTTATTTGGGGGCAACACTGAAGCTTTCTTT. Amino acid sequence: CASSLFGGNTEAFF.

This clonotype has ten or more counts. The J gene is TRBJ1-1, the V gene TRBV6-2 or TRBV6-3; 7 bases match TRBD1. The trim removed 8 bases at V and 2 bases at J, leaving 5 bases unmatched. The CDR3 consists of 13 residues. Per the germline V gene, CDR1 is MNHEY and CDR2 is SVGEGT. The CDR3 sequence is CASCRDSNTEAFF. CDR3 nucleotides: TGTGCCAGCTGCCGGGACAGTAACACTGAAGCTTTCTTT.

In the case of this clonotype: Just one base apart from a much larger clone, this may be a read error. The genes are TRBV2 and TRBJ1-4, with 7 bases that match TRBD1. The CDR3 loop spans 14 amino acids. Germline CDR1 is SNHLY and CDR2 is FYNNEI. CDR3 in DNA: TGTGCCAGCAGCTCCGGGACAGCCGTAGAAAGACTGTTTTTT. It codes for CASSSGTAVERLFF.

This clonotype came up many times. The gene calls are TRBV12-3 or TRBV12-4 and TRBJ2-7, with D tentatively TRBD1 (6 bases). This CDR3 is built from 14 residues. Trimming cost V 4 bases and J 3 bases, with 13 bases left between them. The CDR3 protein is CASSSLGGSYEQYF. CDR3 sequence (DNA): TGTGCCAGCAGTTCCCTAGGGGGAAGCTACGAGCAGTACTTC.

This clonotype was counted many times. The chain carries TRBV12-3 or TRBV12-4 and TRBJ1-5; D remains unclear. This CDR3 has 12 amino acids. Trimming removed 3 bases at V and 5 bases at J, with 5 bases between. This CDR3 is CASSFLDQPQHF. CDR3 nucleotide sequence: TGTGCCAGCAGTTTCCTAGATCAGCCCCAGCATTTT.

This clonotype was seen ten or more times. V gene TRBV2 combines with J gene TRBJ1-6; D not certain. The germline V gene encodes CDR1 SNHLY and CDR2 FYNNEI. With 7 bases removed from V and 0 bases from J, the gap between germline ends came to 7 bases. This CDR3 is built from 14 residues. The CDR3 loop reads CASMGSSYNSPLHF. The DNA of the CDR3 is TGTGCCAGCATGGGGAGCTCCTATAATTCACCCCTCCACTTT.

The chain carries TRBV29-1 and TRBJ2-2; D is undetermined. This CDR3 is 12 amino acids long. V gave up 0 bases and J gave up 5 bases, with 4 bases separating them. The germline CDR1 and CDR2 sequences are SQVTM and ANQGSEA. The chain's CDR3 is CSVEEGTGELFF. The DNA of the CDR3 is TGCAGCGTTGAAGAGGGGACCGGGGAGCTGTTTTTT.

The rearrangement links TRBV9 to TRBJ2-2, with a weak D call TRBD2 (6 bases). The CDR3 loop spans 16 amino acids. Trimming stripped 3 bases from V and 5 bases from J, with 17 bases between. Germline CDR1 is SGDLS and CDR2 is YYNGEE. CDR3 sequence: CASSAGLPGRTGELFF. CDR3 sequence (DNA): TGTGCCAGCAGCGCGGGACTGCCGGGGCGGACCGGGGAGCTGTTTTTT.

This clonotype turned up a few times. The J gene is TRBJ1-5, the V gene TRBV7-2; TRBD1 agrees at 10 bases. V shed 5 bases, J shed 7 bases, and the junction held 8 bases outside the gene matches. The CDR3 extends over 15 amino acids. CDR1 and CDR2 (germline): SGHTA, FQGNSA. This chain's CDR3 is CASSKTGGSGQPQHF. The CDR3 region has the DNA TGTGCCAGCAGCAAGACAGGGGGCAGCGGGCAGCCCCAGCATTTT.

The chain recombines TRBV7-2 with TRBJ2-3; D call uncertain. V was pared by 5 bases and J by 2 bases, with 11 bases between. Germline CDR1 is SGHTA and CDR2 is FQGNSA. The CDR3 has 14 residues. CDR3 coding DNA: TGTGCCAGCAGCCACAGACGGCTCACAGATACGCAGTATTTT. This sequence encodes CASSHRRLTDTQYF.

This clonotype appeared many times. CDR3 protein: CASSSRTGLDSPLHF. DNA for the CDR3: TGTGCCAGCAGTTCCCGGACGGGGTTGGATTCACCCCTCCACTTT. The V and J genes are TRBV28 and TRBJ1-6; D is ambiguous. CDR1 is MDHEN, CDR2 SYDVKM, per germline. CDR3 size: 15 residues. Deletions cut 4 bases from V and 8 bases from J, with 15 bases between. Variable domain in full (rest from reference TRBV28 and TRBJ1-6): DVKVTQSSRYLVKRTGEKVFLECVQDMDHENMFWYRQDPGLGLRLIYFSYDVKMKEKGDIPEGYSVSREKKERFSLILESASTNQTSMYLCASSSRTGLDSPLHFGNGTRLTVT.

This clonotype occurred a few times. The chain couples TRBV20-1 to TRBJ1-6, with D hard to call. Between the trimmed V and J ends, which lost 0 bases and 8 bases, there was a span of 14 bases. This CDR3 comprises 15 residues. The germline V gene encodes CDR1 DFQATT and CDR2 SNEGSKA (reference sequence). CDR3 in amino acids: CSARDPGRRYSPLHF. CDR3 nucleotide sequence: TGCAGTGCTAGAGATCCCGGGCGGCGGTATTCACCCCTCCACTTT.

This clonotype occurred a few times. The J gene is TRBJ2-7, the V gene TRBV13; tentatively, D is TRBD2 (6 bases). The germline V gene encodes CDR1 PRHDT and CDR2 FYEKMQ (reference sequence). The CDR3 runs to 16 residues. The V end was cut by 3 bases, the J end by 4 bases, with 19 bases between. The CDR3 is CASSFGGADFGYEQYF. The DNA for the CDR3 is TGTGCCAGCAGCTTTGGAGGGGCGGACTTTGGGTACGAGCAGTACTTC.

The chain recombines TRBV2 with TRBJ2-2; TRBD1 might be the D (5 bases). The germline CDR1 and CDR2 sequences are SNHLY and FYNNEI. The CDR3 has 13 residues. V shed 6 bases and J shed 7 bases, with 12 bases lying between them. Written as DNA, the CDR3 is TGTGCCAGCAGAGGGCAGGGTGGCGGGGAGCTGTTTTTT. Its protein is CASRGQGGGELFF. Supplemented by reference TRBV2 and TRBJ2-2, the full variable domain reads EPEVTQTPSHQVTQMGQEVILRCVPISNHLYFYWYRQILGQKVEFLVSFYNNEISEKSEIFDDQFSVERPDGSNFTLKIRSTKLEDSAMYFCASRGQGGGELFFGEGSRLTVL.

In this sample, this clonotype turned up many times. At one boundary the junction diverges from the germline segment, which might be a read error. The chain employs TRBV14 and TRBJ2-7; the D is unclear. Per the germline V gene, CDR1 is SGHDN and CDR2 is FVKESK. The length of the CDR3 is 13 residues. CDR3 sequence (DNA): TGCGCCAGCAGCCAAGTTGGGACCTACGAGCAGTACTTC. Translated, it gives CASSQVGTYEQYF.

This chain connects TRBV5-6 to TRBJ2-5; D is unresolved. The CDR3 consists of 14 residues. Germline CDR1 and CDR2: SGHDT and YYEEEE. The V and J ends lost 1 base and 9 bases respectively, with 16 bases between them. Here the CDR3 DNA reads TGTGCCAGCAGCTTGAGGGCGGCGATTATGGCCCAGTACTTC. It specifies CASSLRAAIMAQYF.